Each of the 28 T cell receptor beta chains below was sequenced from the same sample in a study of tumor-infiltrating lymphocytes in primary liver carcinoma. Unsorted bulk tissue (about 18-32 mg) underwent RNA and DNA co-extraction. The input was approximately 0.45 ug total RNA; TCR beta cDNA was made from it with a constant-region primer. Three nested multiplex PCR rounds, a slightly modified ARM-PCR method, built the TCR beta libraries. Running 9 to 11 cycles apiece, the first two PCR rounds relied on TRBV1-TRBV30 forward primers together with a C-beta reverse primer. One entry per CDR3 protein, called by TCRdb with MiXCR from the multiplex PCR reads. Of roughly 120,000 distinct CDR3 sequences listed, about 59% were seen once; the top ten hold about a tenth. Material: liver tumor tissue from sampling region 1. As for subset: tumor region T1, superior pole. These receptors were obtained from a woman aged 60 to 75 with primary liver carcinoma and hepatitis B virus infection.

This clonotype has a count of ten or more. J is TRBJ1-1 and V is TRBV29-1, with a weak D call TRBD1 (6 bases). The CDR3 contains 15 residues. Germline values: CDR1 SQVTM, CDR2 ANQGSEA. V was shortened by 4 bases and J by 0 bases, with 15 bases between the two germline ends. The CDR3 spells CSVAGVGGMNTEAFF. Written as DNA, the CDR3 is TGCAGCGTTGCGGGGGTCGGGGGCATGAACACTGAAGCTTTCTTT. The variable domain in full, with the rest retrieved from reference TRBV29-1 and TRBJ1-1, is SAVISQKPSRDICQRGTSLTIQCQVDSQVTMMFWYRQQPGQSLTLIATANQGSEATYESGFVIDKFPISRPNLTFSTLTVSNMSPEDSSIYLCSVAGVGGMNTEAFFGQGTRLTVV.

The chain combines TRBV11-3 with TRBJ2-7; TRBD1 might be the D (5 bases). Per germline, CDR1 SGHNT and CDR2 YENEEA. CDR3 length: 14 amino acids. As DNA, the CDR3 is TGTGCTCGCAGCAGACTCGGACAAGGATACGAGCAGTACTTC. It specifies CARSRLGQGYEQYF.

V is TRBV30 and J is TRBJ1-4; perhaps TRBD1 as D (5 bases). In germline, CDR1 is GTSNPN, CDR2 SVGIG (reference sequence). Deletions cut 4 bases from V and 2 bases from J, with 17 bases between. CDR3 length equals 16 residues. The CDR3 DNA reads as TGTGCCTGGAAGTGGAAGGAAAGGGGTACTAATGAAAAACTGTTTTTT. Its protein product is CAWKWKERGTNEKLFF.

As regards this clonotype: Since no conserved phenylalanine or tryptophan closes the CDR3, a read error is the likely cause. The rearrangement links TRBV11-3 to TRBJ2-7; 7 nucleotides agree with TRBD1. CDR3 length equals 15 residues. Germline CDR1 SGHNT, CDR2 YENEEA. CDR3 in DNA: TGTGCCAGCAGCTATCGGACAGGCCTCTCCTACGAACAGTACTTG. It specifies CASSYRTGLSYEQYL.

The genes are TRBV28 and TRBJ2-3; TRBD2 might be the D (6 bases). This CDR3 comprises 17 residues. Germline CDR1 is MDHEN and CDR2 is SYDVKM. The V gene lost 5 bases and the J gene lost 3 bases, with 21 bases spanning the gap. The chain's CDR3 is CASSGVFAPGGTDTQYF. The CDR3 nucleotides are TGTGCCAGCAGTGGAGTGTTCGCACCAGGAGGGACAGATACGCAGTATTTT.

Points on this clonotype: Being one base from a much bigger clone, this may be a read error. This chain joins TRBV6-1 and TRBJ1-5; 8 bases match TRBD1. Germline-derived CDR1 and CDR2 are MNHNS and SASEGT. This CDR3 contains 13 residues. CDR3 residues: CASTGQDNQSQHF. CDR3 nucleotide sequence: TGTGCCAGCACGGGACAGGATAATCAGTCCCAGCATTTT.

As for this clonotype: An end of the junction does not agree with germline; a read error may underlie this. V gene TRBV28 combines with J gene TRBJ2-7; D is possibly TRBD1 or TRBD2 (5 bases each). This CDR3 region has 14 residues. Germline V lookup: CDR1 MDHEN, CDR2 SYDVKM. CDR3 in amino acids: CASSTGRRSYEHYF. For the CDR3, the DNA is TGTGCCAGCAGTACGGGACGGCGCTCCTACGAGCACTACTTC.

The table lists this clonotype with many counts. The chain joins TRBV28 to TRBJ2-2, with D possibly TRBD1 on 5 matching bases. The CDR3 is 15 amino acids. Germline V gene data show CDR1 as MDHEN and CDR2 as SYDVKM. V was trimmed by 2 bases and J by 4 bases, leaving 11 bases between them. The chain's CDR3 is CASSLAGSSTGELFF. The CDR3 coding sequence is TGTGCCAGCAGTTTAGCAGGGTCGAGCACCGGGGAGCTGTTTTTT.

J is TRBJ1-1 and V is TRBV29-1; no reliable D call. The CDR3 is 10 residues long. V lost 5 bases to trimming and J lost 7 bases, with 8 bases between them. Germline assignment: CDR1 SQVTM and CDR2 ANQGSEA. The CDR3 loop reads CSVKQVEAFF. The DNA of the CDR3 is TGCAGCGTTAAGCAGGTTGAAGCTTTCTTT.

As concerns this clonotype: This could be a read error, since a much larger clone is one nucleotide away. The gene calls are TRBV6-1 and TRBJ2-3; no reliable D call. The CDR3 has 16 amino acids. CDR1 and CDR2 from the germline V gene are MNHNS and SASEGT. The CDR3 DNA is TGTCCCAGCAGTGAAGGGTGGGGTTCTAAATCAGATACGCAGTATTTT. Translation: CPSSEGWGSKSDTQYF.

With respect to this clonotype: This may be a read error, as it is one base from a much larger clone. Because the CDR3 is missing its conserved closing phenylalanine or tryptophan, this is likely a read error. The gene calls are TRBV6-6 and TRBJ2-7; 7 bases line up with TRBD2. V gave up 6 bases and J gave up 3 bases; unmatched junction bases: 11. CDR1 and CDR2 from the germline V gene are MNHNY and SVGAGI (reference sequence). The CDR3 is 15 residues long. The CDR3 spells CASSLGGRAGYEQYL. DNA for the CDR3: TGTGCCAGCAGCCTGGGGGGGAGGGCTGGCTACGAGCAGTACCTC.

This clonotype was observed once. The junction shows a germline mismatch at one end, possibly a read error. The chain couples TRBV12-3 or TRBV12-4 to TRBJ1-6; D is ambiguous. The CDR3 extends over 13 amino acids. CDR3 protein: CASSFRPNSPPHF. The CDR3 DNA reads as TGTGCCAGCAGTTTTCGGCCTAATTCACCCCCCCACTTT.

The chain is built from TRBV7-6 and TRBJ2-3, with D unclear. This CDR3 has 13 amino acids. CDR1 and CDR2 (germline): SGHVS, FNYEAQ. V was shortened by 2 bases and J by 5 bases, with 8 bases between the two germline ends. The CDR3 spells CASSLLELDTQYF. As DNA, the CDR3 is TGTGCCAGCAGCTTACTAGAGTTAGATACGCAGTATTTT.

In nucleotides, the CDR3 is TGTGCCAGCAACAAAGCCCCGGGACAGAATGAAAAACTGTTTTTT. Its protein is CASNKAPGQNEKLFF. The genes are TRBV2 and TRBJ1-4, with 7 positions matching TRBD1. Germline CDR1 SNHLY, CDR2 FYNNEI. The J segment lost 5 bases and the V segment lost 7 bases, leaving 10 bases of the junction unmatched. This CDR3 contains 15 residues.

Details on this clonotype: Its ends do not fully match the called genes, so a read error is possible. The rearrangement links TRBV6-1 to TRBJ2-3; D uncertain. The DNA end lines up better with TRBJ1-5; the J call may be wrong. CDR1 and CDR2 (germline): MNHNS, SASEGT. This CDR3 has 14 amino acids. CDR3 DNA: TGTGCCGGCAGTGGAAGTCGGTCCACAGATACGCAGCATTTT. Amino acid sequence: CAGSGSRSTDTQHF.

About this clonotype itself: A read error may be the cause here, since a much bigger clone is one base away. This chain joins TRBV11-3 and TRBJ2-2; D might be TRBD2 (6 bases). The CDR3 contains 15 residues. Germline CDR1 and CDR2: SGHNT and YENEEA. DNA of the CDR3: TGTGCCAGCAGCACCGGCGGGACCAACACCGGGGATCTGGTTTTT. Protein product: CASSTGGTNTGDLVF.

For this clonotype: Just one base apart from a much larger clone, this may be a read error. The CDR3 reads CASSQTSSGEQFF. In DNA, the CDR3 is TGCGCCAGCAGCCAGACTAGTTCTGGCGAGCAGTTCTTC. The chain joins TRBV5-1 to TRBJ2-1; perhaps TRBD2 as D (6 bases). The CDR3 runs to 13 residues. V lost 4 bases and J lost 10, with 15 bases in between. Germline V gene sequence: CDR1 SGHRS, CDR2 YFSETQ.

Points on this clonotype: This may be a read error, as it is one base from a much larger clone. V gene TRBV12-3 or TRBV12-4 combines with J gene TRBJ2-1; a weak D match, TRBD2 (6 bases). The CDR3 is made up of 16 amino acids. V lost 0 bases and J lost 6, with 15 bases in between. This chain's CDR3 is CASSLAGLARVNEQFF. In nucleotides, the CDR3 is TGTGCCAGCAGTTTAGCGGGCCTAGCGAGAGTCAATGAGCAGTTCTTC.

This clonotype was found a few times. The chain uses TRBV5-1 and TRBJ2-7; D remains ambiguous. The CDR3 is 15 amino acids. Trimming removed 9 bases from V and 2 bases from J, with 21 bases in between. Per the germline V gene, CDR1 is SGHRS and CDR2 is YFSETQ. CDR3 DNA: TGCGCCATCAGTCCTCGGCTGGAGTCGACCTACGAGCAGTACTTC. Translated: CAISPRLESTYEQYF.

This CDR3 reads CASSRGGEKNIQYF. The CDR3 bases are TGTGCCAGCAGTCGTGGGGGGGAAAAAAACATTCAGTACTTC. This rearrangement joins TRBV28 to TRBJ2-4; 7 bases line up with TRBD2. CDR1 and CDR2 from the germline V gene are MDHEN and SYDVKM. The V and J ends lost 5 bases and 4 bases, in that order; junction bases with no gene match: 5. The CDR3 is made up of 14 amino acids.

As regards this clonotype: The conserved phenylalanine or tryptophan is not found at the CDR3 terminus, so this likely reflects a read error. The chain carries TRBV11-2 and TRBJ2-2; D remains ambiguous. CDR3 length equals 13 residues. CDR1 and CDR2 (germline): SGHAT, FQNNGV. DNA of the CDR3: TGTGCCAGCAAAGCTCAGAACACAGGGGAGCTGTTTTCT. It specifies CASKAQNTGELFS.

A remark on this clonotype: A much bigger clone sits one base away, suggesting this may be a read error. The CDR3 sequence is CASRDPPGGQFF. Written as DNA, the CDR3 is TGTGCCAGCAGGGACCCTCCGGGTGGGCAGTTCTTC. The chain joins TRBV6-1 to TRBJ2-1; D gene unclear. Trimming left V 6 bases short and J 12 bases short, with 15 bases between. The germline gives CDR1 MNHNS, CDR2 SASEGT. The CDR3 spans 12 residues.

In its sample, this clonotype was seen once. The chain joins TRBV11-1 to TRBJ2-1; 12 bases match TRBD2. J gave up 7 bases and V 9 bases, and 16 bases lay outside the gene matches. Germline V gene lookup returns CDR1 SGHAT and CDR2 FQDESV (reference sequence). The CDR3 is made up of 17 amino acids. Written as DNA, the CDR3 is TGTGCCAGTAGTTTTAACCATGGACTAGCGGGAACAAATGAGCAGTTCTTC. It translates to CASSFNHGLAGTNEQFF. Full variable domain (outside the CDR3, taken from reference TRBV11-1 and TRBJ2-1): EAEVAQSPRYKITEKSQAVAFWCDPISGHATLYWYRQILGQGPELLVQFQDESVVDDSQLPKDRFSAERLKGVDSTLKIQPAELGDSAMYLCASSFNHGLAGTNEQFFGPGTRLTVL.

In regard to this clonotype: This may be a read error: a much more frequent sequence differs by one nucleotide. V gene TRBV6-2 or TRBV6-3 combines with J gene TRBJ2-7; 9 positions match TRBD2. This CDR3 contains 15 residues. The V segment lost 2 bases and the J segment 3 bases; nucleotides outside the gene matches: 5. Germline CDR1 MNHEY, CDR2 SVGEGT. The CDR3 sequence is CASSYTVTSGYEQYF. The DNA of the CDR3 is TGTGCCAGCAGTTACACCGTGACTAGCGGCTACGAGCAGTACTTC.

This chain uses TRBV28 with TRBJ2-5; TRBD2 aligns across 9 bases. The germline CDR1 and CDR2 sequences are MDHEN and SYDVKM. V dropped 8 bases and J dropped 5; count of bases not matched to a gene: 15. The CDR3 sequence is 16 residues long. The CDR3 is CASRRTSETSGETQYF. In nucleotides, the CDR3 is TGTGCCAGCCGGAGGACTAGCGAAACTTCAGGGGAGACCCAGTACTTC.

This chain links TRBV29-1 with TRBJ2-5; D assignment may be TRBD1 or TRBD2 (5 bases each). The CDR3 has 12 amino acids. V lost 6 bases, J lost 4 bases, and 12 bases lay in between. CDR1 and CDR2 (germline): SQVTM, ANQGSEA. The CDR3 DNA sequence: TGCAGCGTCCGACGGGGCGGAGAGACCCAGTACTTC. Translating gives CSVRRGGETQYF.

On this clonotype: An end of the junction differs from the germline gene, which may be a read error. The gene calls are TRBV12-3 or TRBV12-4 and TRBJ1-5, with D possibly being TRBD1 (6 bases). This CDR3 contains 16 residues. CDR3 in DNA: TGTGCCATCAGTTTGGACGGGGGGGCAGGGTCTCAGCCCCAGCATTTT. Translated, it gives CAISLDGGAGSQPQHF.

Notes on this clonotype: The conserved phenylalanine or tryptophan is not found at the CDR3 terminus, so this likely reflects a read error. The chain uses TRBV11-2 and TRBJ2-1; D gene unclear. The germline V gene has CDR1 SGHAT and CDR2 FQNNGV. This CDR3 comprises 14 residues. This CDR3 is CASGLSRIGNEQFI. The CDR3 DNA reads as TGTGCCAGCGGCTTATCCCGCATCGGCAATGAGCAGTTCATC.